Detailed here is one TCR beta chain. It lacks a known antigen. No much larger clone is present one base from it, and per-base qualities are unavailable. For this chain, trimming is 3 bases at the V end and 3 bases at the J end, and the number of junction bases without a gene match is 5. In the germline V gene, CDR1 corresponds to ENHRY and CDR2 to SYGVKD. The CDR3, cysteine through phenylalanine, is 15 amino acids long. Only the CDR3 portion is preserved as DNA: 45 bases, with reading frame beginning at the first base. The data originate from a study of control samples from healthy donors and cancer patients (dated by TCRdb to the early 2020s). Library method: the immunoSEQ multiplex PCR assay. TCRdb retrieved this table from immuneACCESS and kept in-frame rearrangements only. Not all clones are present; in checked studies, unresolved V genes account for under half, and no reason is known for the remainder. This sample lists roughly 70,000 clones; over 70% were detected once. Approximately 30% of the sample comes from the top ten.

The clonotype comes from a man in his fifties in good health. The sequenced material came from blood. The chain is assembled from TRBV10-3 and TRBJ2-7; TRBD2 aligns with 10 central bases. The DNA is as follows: TGTGCCATCAGTGAAATAGCGGGGGGTCACTACGAGCAGTACTTC. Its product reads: CAISEIAGGHYEQYF.